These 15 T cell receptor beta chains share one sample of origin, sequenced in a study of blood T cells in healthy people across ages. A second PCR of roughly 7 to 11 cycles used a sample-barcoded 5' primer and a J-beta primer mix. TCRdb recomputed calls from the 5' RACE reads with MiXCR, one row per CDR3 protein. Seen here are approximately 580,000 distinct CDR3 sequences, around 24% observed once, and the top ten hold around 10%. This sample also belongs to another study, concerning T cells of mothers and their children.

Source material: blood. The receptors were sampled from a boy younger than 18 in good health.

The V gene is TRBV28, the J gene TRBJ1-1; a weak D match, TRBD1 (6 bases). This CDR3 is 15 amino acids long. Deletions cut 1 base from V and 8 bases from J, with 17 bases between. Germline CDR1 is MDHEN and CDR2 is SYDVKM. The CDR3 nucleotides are TGTGCCAGCAGTTTATCCAGCGGAGCAGGGGAGGAAGCTTTCTTT. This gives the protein CASSLSSGAGEEAFF.

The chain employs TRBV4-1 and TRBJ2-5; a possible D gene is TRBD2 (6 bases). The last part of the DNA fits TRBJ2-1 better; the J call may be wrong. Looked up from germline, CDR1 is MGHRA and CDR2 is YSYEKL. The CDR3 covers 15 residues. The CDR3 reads CASSHIELARNEQFF. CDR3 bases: TGCGCCAGCAGCCATATCGAACTAGCACGCAATGAGCAGTTCTTC.

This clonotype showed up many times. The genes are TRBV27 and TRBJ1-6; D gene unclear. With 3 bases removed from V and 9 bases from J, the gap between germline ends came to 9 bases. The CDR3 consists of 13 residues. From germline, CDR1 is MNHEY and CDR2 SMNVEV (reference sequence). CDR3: CASSFGYASPLHF. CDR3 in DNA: TGTGCCAGCAGTTTCGGTTATGCTTCACCCCTCCACTTT.

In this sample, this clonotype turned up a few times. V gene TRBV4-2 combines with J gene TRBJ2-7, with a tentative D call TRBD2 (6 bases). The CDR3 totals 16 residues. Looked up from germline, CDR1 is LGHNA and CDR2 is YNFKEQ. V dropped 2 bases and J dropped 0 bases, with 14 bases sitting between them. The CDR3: CASSQSIAGLSYEQYF. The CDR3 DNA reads TGTGCCAGCAGCCAATCCATCGCGGGACTCTCCTACGAGCAGTACTTC.

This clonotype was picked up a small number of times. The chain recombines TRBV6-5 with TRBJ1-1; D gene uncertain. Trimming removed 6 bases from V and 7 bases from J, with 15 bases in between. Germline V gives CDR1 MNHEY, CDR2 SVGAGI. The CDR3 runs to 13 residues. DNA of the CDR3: TGTGCCAGCAGGGTGGCCATGGGTCGTGAAGCTTTCTTT. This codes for CASRVAMGREAFF.

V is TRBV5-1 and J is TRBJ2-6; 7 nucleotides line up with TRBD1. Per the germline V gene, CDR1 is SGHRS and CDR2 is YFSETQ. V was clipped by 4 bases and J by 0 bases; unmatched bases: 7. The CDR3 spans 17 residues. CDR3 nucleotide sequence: TGCGCCAGCAGCCCGACAGGGTCGGCCTCTGGGGCCAACGTCCTGACTTTC. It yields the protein CASSPTGSASGANVLTF. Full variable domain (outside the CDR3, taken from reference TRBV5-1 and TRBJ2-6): KAGVTQTPRYLIKTRGQQVTLSCSPISGHRSVSWYQQTPGQGLQFLFEYFSETQRNKGNFPGRFSGRQFSNSRSEMNVSTLELGDSALYLCASSPTGSASGANVLTFGAGSRLTVL.

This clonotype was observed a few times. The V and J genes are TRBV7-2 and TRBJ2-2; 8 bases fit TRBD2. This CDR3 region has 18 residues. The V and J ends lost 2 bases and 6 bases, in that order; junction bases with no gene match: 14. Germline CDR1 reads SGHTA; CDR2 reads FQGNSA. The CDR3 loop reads CASSLPTPGLVSAGELFF. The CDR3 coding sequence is TGTGCCAGCAGCTTACCGACGCCGGGACTAGTGAGTGCCGGGGAGCTGTTTTTT.

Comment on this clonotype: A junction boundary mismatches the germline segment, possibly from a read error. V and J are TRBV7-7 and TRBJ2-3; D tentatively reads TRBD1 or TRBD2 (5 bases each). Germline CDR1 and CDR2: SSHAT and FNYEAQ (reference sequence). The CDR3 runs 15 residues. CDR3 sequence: CASSSRGTYTDTQYF. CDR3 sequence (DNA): TGTGCTAGCAGCTCCCGTGGGACCTACACAGATACGCAGTATTTT.

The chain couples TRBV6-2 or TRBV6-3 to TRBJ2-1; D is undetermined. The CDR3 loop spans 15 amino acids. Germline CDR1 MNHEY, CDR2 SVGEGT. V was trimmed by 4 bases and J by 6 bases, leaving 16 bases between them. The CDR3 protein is CASSSPSGIGNEQFF. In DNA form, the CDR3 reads TGTGCCAGCAGTTCCCCTAGTGGGATTGGCAATGAGCAGTTCTTC.

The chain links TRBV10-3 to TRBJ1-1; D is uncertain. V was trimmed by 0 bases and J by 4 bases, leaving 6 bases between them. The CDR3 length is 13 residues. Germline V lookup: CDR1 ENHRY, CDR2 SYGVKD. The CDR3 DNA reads TGTGCCATCAGTGAGTCCGTTGTCACTGAAGCTTTCTTT. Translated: CAISESVVTEAFF.

This chain's CDR3 is CASSRTAANEKLFF. The CDR3 DNA reads TGTGCCAGCAGCCGTACCGCTGCTAATGAAAAACTGTTTTTT. V gene TRBV3-1 combines with J gene TRBJ1-4; no clear D gene. This CDR3 has 14 residues. Trimming took off 4 bases at V and 3 bases at J, with 9 bases between the two ends. Germline-derived CDR1 and CDR2 are LGHDT and YNNKEL (reference sequence).

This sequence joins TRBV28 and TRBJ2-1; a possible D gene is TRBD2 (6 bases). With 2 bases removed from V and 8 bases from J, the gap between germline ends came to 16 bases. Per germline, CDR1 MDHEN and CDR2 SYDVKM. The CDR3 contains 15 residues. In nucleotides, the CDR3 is TGTGCCAGCAGTTTAGAAGACAGCGGGTACTATGAGCAGTTCTTC. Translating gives CASSLEDSGYYEQFF.

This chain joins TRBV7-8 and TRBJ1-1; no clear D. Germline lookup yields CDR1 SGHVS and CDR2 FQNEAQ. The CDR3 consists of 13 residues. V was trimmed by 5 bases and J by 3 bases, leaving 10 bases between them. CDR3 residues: CASSEDRDTEAFF. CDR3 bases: TGTGCCAGCAGCGAAGACCGCGACACTGAAGCTTTCTTT.

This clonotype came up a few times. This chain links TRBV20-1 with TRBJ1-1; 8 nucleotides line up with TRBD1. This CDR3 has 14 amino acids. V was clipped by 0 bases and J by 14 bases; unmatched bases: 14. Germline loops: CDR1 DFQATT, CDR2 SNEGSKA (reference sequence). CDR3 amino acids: CSARDSTGEDIAFF. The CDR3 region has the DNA TGCAGTGCTAGAGACTCGACAGGGGAGGATATCGCGTTCTTT.

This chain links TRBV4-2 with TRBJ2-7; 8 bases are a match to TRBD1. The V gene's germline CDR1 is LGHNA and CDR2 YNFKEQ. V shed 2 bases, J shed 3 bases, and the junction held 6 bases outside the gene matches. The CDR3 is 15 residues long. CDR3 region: CASSQRGQGFYEQYF. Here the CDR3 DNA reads TGTGCCAGCAGCCAACGCGGACAGGGTTTCTACGAGCAGTACTTC.